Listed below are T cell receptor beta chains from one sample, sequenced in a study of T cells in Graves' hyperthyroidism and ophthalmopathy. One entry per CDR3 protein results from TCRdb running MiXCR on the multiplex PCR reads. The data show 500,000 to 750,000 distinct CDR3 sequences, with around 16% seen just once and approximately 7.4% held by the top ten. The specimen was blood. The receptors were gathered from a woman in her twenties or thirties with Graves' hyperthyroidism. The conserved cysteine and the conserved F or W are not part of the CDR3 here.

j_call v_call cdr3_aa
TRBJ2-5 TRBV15 ATSRVPSGETQY
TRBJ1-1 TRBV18 ASSPNMNTEAF
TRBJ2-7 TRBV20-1 SAELSSYEQY
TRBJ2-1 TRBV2 ALRLASGRYNEQF
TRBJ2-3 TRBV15 ATSPTSGRSTDTQY
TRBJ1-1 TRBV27 ASRVGPNTEAF
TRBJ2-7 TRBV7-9 ASSSRTTYEQY
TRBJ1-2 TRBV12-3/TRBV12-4 ASSLAGTGPSYGYT
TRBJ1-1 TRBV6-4 ASAFDRSGTGDLGAF
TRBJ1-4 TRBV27 ASSPGQSPNEKLF
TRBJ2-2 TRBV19 ASKVNTGELF
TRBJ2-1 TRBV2 ASSELAGGGEQF
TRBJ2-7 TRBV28 ASRLGERWATEQY
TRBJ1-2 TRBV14 ASSHSRTGPRNGYT
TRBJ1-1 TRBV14 ASSRQPDSEAF
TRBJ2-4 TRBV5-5 ASSLAGQGTNIQY
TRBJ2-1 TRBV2 ASSSEGGSYNEQF
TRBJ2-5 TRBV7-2 ASSLDPGPPRETQY
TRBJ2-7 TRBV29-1 SVDAGSYEQY
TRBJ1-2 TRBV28 ASSLLQGAYGYT
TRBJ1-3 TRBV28 ASSFARSVGNTIY
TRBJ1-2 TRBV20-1 SAKRGFNYGYT
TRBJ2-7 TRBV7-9 ASSPLAGDSYEQY
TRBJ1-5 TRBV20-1 SARGQALYNQPQH
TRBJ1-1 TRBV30 AWRQGFEAF
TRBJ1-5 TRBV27 ASSLNVGNQPQH
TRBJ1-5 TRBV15 ATSRQGAYQPQH
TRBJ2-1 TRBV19 ASSTRPGTSGRLVGNEQF